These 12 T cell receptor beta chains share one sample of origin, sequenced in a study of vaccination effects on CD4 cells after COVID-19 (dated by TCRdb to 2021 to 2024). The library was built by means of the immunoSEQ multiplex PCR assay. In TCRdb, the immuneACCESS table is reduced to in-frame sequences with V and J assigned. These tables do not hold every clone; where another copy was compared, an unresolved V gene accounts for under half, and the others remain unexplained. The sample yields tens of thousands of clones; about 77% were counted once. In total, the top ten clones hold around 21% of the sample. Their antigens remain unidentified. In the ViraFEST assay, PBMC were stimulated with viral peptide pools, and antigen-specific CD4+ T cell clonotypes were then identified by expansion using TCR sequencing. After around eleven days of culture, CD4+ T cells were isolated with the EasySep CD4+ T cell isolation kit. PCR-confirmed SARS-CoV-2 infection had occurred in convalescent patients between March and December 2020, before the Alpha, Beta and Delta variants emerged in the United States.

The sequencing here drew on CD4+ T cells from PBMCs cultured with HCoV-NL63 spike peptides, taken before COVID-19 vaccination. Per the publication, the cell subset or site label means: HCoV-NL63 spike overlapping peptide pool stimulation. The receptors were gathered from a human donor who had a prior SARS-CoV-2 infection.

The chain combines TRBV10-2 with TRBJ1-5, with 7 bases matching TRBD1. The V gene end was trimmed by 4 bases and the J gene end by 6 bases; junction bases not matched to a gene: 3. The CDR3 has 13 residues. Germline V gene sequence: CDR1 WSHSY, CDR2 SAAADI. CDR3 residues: CASSVQGTQPQHF. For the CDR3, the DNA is TGCGCCAGCAGTGTACAGGGGACTCAGCCCCAGCATTTT.

The DNA for the CDR3 is TGTGCCAGCAAAGACGGGGGGGCCGTTTCCTACAATGAGCAGTTCTTC. This codes for CASKDGGAVSYNEQFF. The chain joins TRBV28 to TRBJ2-1; TRBD2 aligns across 8 bases. The CDR3 runs to 16 residues. From germline, CDR1 is MDHEN and CDR2 SYDVKM. J lost 1 base, V lost 7 bases, and 9 bases had no gene match.

The CDR3: CASSDRQGAEAFF. For the CDR3, the DNA is TGTGCCAGCAGCGACAGACAGGGGGCTGAAGCTTTCTTT. The V gene is TRBV9, the J gene TRBJ1-1, with TRBD1 identical over 9 bases. Germline CDR1 and CDR2: SGDLS and YYNGEE. This CDR3 is built from 13 residues. Trimming took 3 bases from V and 6 from J; bases not matched to a gene: 3.

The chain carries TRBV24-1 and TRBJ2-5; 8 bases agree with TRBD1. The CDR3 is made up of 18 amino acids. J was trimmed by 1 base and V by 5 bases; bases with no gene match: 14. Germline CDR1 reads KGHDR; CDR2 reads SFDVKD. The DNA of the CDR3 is TGTGCCACCAGTGCCCCAAAAATCGGACAGGGAGTCCAAGAGACCCAGTACTTC. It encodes CATSAPKIGQGVQETQYF.

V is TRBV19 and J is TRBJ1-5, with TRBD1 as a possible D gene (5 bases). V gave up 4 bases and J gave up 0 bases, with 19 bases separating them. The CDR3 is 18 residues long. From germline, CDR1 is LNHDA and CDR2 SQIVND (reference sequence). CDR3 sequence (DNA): TGTGCCAGTAGTACCCCCGGGACGGGAAGCTATAGCAATCAGCCCCAGCATTTT. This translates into CASSTPGTGSYSNQPQHF. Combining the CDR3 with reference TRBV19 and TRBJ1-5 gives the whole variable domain DGGITQSPKYLFRKEGQNVTLSCEQNLNHDAMYWYRQDPGQGLRLIYYSQIVNDFQKGDIAEGYSVSREKKESFPLTVTSAQKNPTAFYLCASSTPGTGSYSNQPQHFGDGTRLSIL.

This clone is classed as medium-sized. In nucleotides, the CDR3 is TGTGCCATCAGTGAGCCGGGACAGGGAATCTATGGCTACACCTTC. Translated, it gives CAISEPGQGIYGYTF. The chain employs TRBV10-3 and TRBJ1-2; 9 positions agree with TRBD1. The CDR3 runs to 15 residues. Germline-derived CDR1 and CDR2 are ENHRY and SYGVKD. The J segment lost 4 bases and the V segment lost 2 bases, leaving 5 bases of the junction unmatched.

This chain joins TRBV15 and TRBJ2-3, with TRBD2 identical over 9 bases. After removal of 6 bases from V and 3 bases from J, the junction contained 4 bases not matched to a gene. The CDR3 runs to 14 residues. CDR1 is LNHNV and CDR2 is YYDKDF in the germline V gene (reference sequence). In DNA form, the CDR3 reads TGTGCCACCAGGGGGCTAGCGGGGACAGATACGCAGTATTTT. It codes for CATRGLAGTDTQYF.

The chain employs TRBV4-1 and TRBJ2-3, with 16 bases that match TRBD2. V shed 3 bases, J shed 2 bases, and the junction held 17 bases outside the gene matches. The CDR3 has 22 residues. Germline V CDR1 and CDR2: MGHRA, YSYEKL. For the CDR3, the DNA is TGCGCCAGCAGCCACACCAGAAACCCGGGACTAGCGGGGGGGCCCGACACAGATACGCAGTATTTT. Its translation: CASSHTRNPGLAGGPDTDTQYF.

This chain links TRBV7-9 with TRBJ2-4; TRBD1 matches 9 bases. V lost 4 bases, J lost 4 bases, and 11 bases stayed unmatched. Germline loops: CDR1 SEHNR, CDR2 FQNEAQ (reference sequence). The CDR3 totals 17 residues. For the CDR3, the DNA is TGTGCCAGCAGCTCATCCCCATGGGACAGGGCGAAAAACATTCAGTACTTC. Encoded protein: CASSSSPWDRAKNIQYF. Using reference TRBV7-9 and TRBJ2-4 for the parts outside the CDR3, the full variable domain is DTGVSQNPRHKITKRGQNVTFRCDPISEHNRLYWYRQTLGQGPEFLTYFQNEAQLEKSRLLSDRFSAERPKGSFSTLEIQRTEQGDSAMYLCASSSSPWDRAKNIQYFGAGTRLSVL.

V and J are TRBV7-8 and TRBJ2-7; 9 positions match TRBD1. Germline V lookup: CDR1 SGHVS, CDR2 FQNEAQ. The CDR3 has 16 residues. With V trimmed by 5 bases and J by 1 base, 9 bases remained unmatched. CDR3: CASSPLSGTGSYEQYF. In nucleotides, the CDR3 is TGTGCCAGCAGCCCCTTGTCCGGGACAGGGTCCTACGAGCAGTACTTC.

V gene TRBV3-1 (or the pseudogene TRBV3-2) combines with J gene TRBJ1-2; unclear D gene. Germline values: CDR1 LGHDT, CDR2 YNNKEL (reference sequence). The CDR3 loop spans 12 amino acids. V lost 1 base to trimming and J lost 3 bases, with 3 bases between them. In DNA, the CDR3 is TGTGCCAGCAGCCAAGGGGACTATGGCTACACCTTC. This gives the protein CASSQGDYGYTF.

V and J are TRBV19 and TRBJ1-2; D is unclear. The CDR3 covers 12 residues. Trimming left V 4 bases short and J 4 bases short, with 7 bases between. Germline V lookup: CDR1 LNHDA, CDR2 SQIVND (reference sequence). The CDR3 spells CASSTRGYGYTF. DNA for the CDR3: TGTGCCAGTAGTACCCGAGGCTATGGCTACACCTTC.